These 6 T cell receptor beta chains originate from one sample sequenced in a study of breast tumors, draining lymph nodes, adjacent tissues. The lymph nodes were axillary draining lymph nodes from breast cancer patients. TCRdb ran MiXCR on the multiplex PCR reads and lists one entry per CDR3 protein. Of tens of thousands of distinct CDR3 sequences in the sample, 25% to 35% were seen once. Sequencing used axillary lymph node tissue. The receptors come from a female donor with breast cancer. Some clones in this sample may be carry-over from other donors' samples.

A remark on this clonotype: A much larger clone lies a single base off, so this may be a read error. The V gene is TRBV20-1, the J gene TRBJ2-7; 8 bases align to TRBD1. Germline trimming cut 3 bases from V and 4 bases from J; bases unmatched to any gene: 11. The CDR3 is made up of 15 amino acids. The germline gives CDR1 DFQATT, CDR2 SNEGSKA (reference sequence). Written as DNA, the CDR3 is TGCAGTGCTAGGCGGTTTTTGGACAGGGCATACGAGCAGTACTTC. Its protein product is CSARRFLDRAYEQYF.

CDR3 in amino acids: CASSHGAGGRNEQFF. CDR3 sequence (DNA): TGTGCCAGCAGTCACGGGGCAGGTGGGCGGAATGAGCAGTTCTTC. V is TRBV6-5 and J is TRBJ2-1; perhaps D is TRBD1 or TRBD2 (5 bases each). This CDR3 comprises 15 residues. Deletions cut 5 bases from V and 7 bases from J, with 18 bases between. Germline V lookup: CDR1 MNHEY, CDR2 SVGAGI.

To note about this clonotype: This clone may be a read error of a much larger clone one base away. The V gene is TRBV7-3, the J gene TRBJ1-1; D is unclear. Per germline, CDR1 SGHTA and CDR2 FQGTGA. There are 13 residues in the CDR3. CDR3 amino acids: CAGSLRPDTEAFF. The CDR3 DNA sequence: TGTGCCGGCAGCTTAAGACCGGACACTGAAGCTTTCTTT.

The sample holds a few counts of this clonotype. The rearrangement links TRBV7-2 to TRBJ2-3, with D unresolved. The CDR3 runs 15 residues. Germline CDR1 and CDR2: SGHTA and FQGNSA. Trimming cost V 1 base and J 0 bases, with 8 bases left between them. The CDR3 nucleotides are TGTGCCAGCAGCTTAGGGTTAGGGAGCACAGATACGCAGTATTTT. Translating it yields CASSLGLGSTDTQYF.

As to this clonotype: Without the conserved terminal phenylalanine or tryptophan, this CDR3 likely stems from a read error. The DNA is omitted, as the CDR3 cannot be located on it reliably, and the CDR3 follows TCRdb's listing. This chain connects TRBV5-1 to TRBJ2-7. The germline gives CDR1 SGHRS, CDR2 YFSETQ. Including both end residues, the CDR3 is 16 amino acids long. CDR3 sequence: CAGFHGTPTLSTSSTS.

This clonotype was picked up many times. In DNA form, the CDR3 reads TGTGCCAGCAGCCAAGAAACCGATTACAGCTCCTATAATTCACCCCTCCACTTT. It is translated as CASSQETDYSSYNSPLHF. V gene TRBV3-1 combines with J gene TRBJ1-6; unclear D gene. CDR3 length: 18 amino acids. CDR1 is LGHDT, CDR2 YNNKEL, per germline (reference sequence). V was shortened by 0 bases and J by 0 bases, with 12 bases between the two germline ends. Full variable domain (remainder filled in from reference TRBV3-1 and TRBJ1-6): DTAVSQTPKYLVTQMGNDKSIKCEQNLGHDTMYWYKQDSKKFLKIMFSYNNKELIINETVPNRFSPKSPDKAHLNLHINSLELGDSAVYFCASSQETDYSSYNSPLHFGNGTRLTVT.